A selection of T cell receptor beta chains follows, all from one sample in a study of Graves' ophthalmopathy and Graves' hyperthyroidism. TCRdb redid the calling of the multiplex PCR reads with MiXCR, one entry per CDR3 protein. Here the sample spans 150,000 to 200,000 distinct CDR3 sequences, roughly two fifths being singletons. Sequencing was done on a sample of peripheral blood. The source is a man aged 25-45 years with Graves' ophthalmopathy. Each CDR3 is given with its conserved first and last residue. The D gene is left open where the match is weak. Size values are once, few and many counts, or a class for expanded clones, and some rows have none.

V gene: TRBV10-3; clone size: NA; D gene: NA; J gene: TRBJ1-6; CDR3 protein: CAIREIGDSPLHF; CDR3 DNA: TGTGCCATCAGGGAAATTGGGGATTCACCCCTCCACTTT
V gene: TRBV12-3/TRBV12-4; clone size: NA; D gene: NA; J gene: TRBJ2-5; CDR3 protein: CASSFSGEVQETQYF; CDR3 DNA: TGTGCCAGCAGTTTTTCCGGGGAAGTCCAAGAGACCCAGTACTTC
V gene: TRBV28; clone size: NA; D gene: TRBD2; J gene: TRBJ2-5; CDR3 protein: CASIRLAGGTQYF; CDR3 DNA: TGTGCCAGCATCCGGCTAGCGGGAGGGACCCAGTACTTC
V gene: TRBV7-2; clone size: NA; D gene: NA; J gene: TRBJ2-5; CDR3 protein: CASSLVIETQYF; CDR3 DNA: TGTGCCAGCAGCTTAGTCATTGAGACCCAGTACTTC
V gene: TRBV29-1; clone size: NA; D gene: NA; J gene: TRBJ2-7; CDR3 protein: CSVVGGPYEQYF; CDR3 DNA: TGCAGCGTTGTGGGGGGACCATACGAGCAGTACTTC
V gene: TRBV2; clone size: NA; D gene: TRBD1; J gene: TRBJ2-7; CDR3 protein: CASSGGTAREQYF; CDR3 DNA: TGTGCCAGCAGTGGGGGGACAGCTCGCGAGCAGTACTTC
V gene: TRBV12-3/TRBV12-4; clone size: NA; D gene: NA; J gene: TRBJ1-2; CDR3 protein: CASSFDRHGYTF; CDR3 DNA: TGTGCCAGCAGTTTCGACAGACATGGCTACACCTTC
V gene: TRBV7-2; clone size: many; D gene: NA; J gene: TRBJ2-5; CDR3 protein: CASSKRLTWETQYF; CDR3 DNA: TGTGCCAGCTCCAAACGGTTAACTTGGGAGACCCAGTACTTC
V gene: TRBV6-1; clone size: NA; D gene: NA; J gene: TRBJ1-5; CDR3 protein: CASSEFGYRSNQPQHF; CDR3 DNA: TGTGCCAGCAGTGAATTCGGGTATAGGAGCAATCAGCCCCAGCATTTT
V gene: TRBV28; clone size: NA; D gene: NA; J gene: TRBJ1-2; CDR3 protein: CASSLPKGGDGYTF; CDR3 DNA: TGTGCCAGCAGCCTTCCGAAGGGGGGGGATGGCTACACCTTC
V gene: TRBV20-1; clone size: NA; D gene: NA; J gene: TRBJ2-5; CDR3 protein: CSARDHGGPGETQYF; CDR3 DNA: TGCAGTGCTAGAGATCATGGAGGGCCGGGTGAGACCCAGTACTTC
V gene: TRBV12-3/TRBV12-4; clone size: many; D gene: NA; J gene: TRBJ1-6; CDR3 protein: CASSGAGNSPLHF; CDR3 DNA: TGTGCTTCGTCGGGGGCAGGTAATTCACCCCTCCACTTT
V gene: TRBV30; clone size: many; D gene: NA; J gene: TRBJ1-6; CDR3 protein: CAGRATGNSPLHF; CDR3 DNA: TGTGCCGGACGAGCTACTGGCAATTCACCCCTCCACTTT
V gene: TRBV28; clone size: many; D gene: NA; J gene: TRBJ2-5; CDR3 protein: CASSSPGKVEETQYF; CDR3 DNA: TGTGCCAGCAGTTCCCCAGGGAAGGTGGAAGAGACCCAGTACTTC